This is a list of T cell receptor beta chains from one sample in a study of blood T cells in healthy people across ages. TCRdb re-called the 5' RACE reads through MiXCR, storing one row per CDR3 protein. The data hold about a million distinct CDR3 sequences, with just over 50% observed a single time. The material sequenced was blood. The receptors were gathered from an older woman in good health. Both conserved end residues are part of each CDR3. A D gene is named only where the DNA matches it firmly. For some rows the clone size is stated as once, few or many, or as a class when expanded; others skip it.

CDR3 length: 15; D gene: TRBD2; J gene: TRBJ2-7; V gene: TRBV10-3; clone size: few; CDR3 protein: CAINREPSGTYEQYF; CDR3 DNA: TGTGCCATCAACCGAGAACCTAGCGGAACCTACGAGCAGTACTTC
CDR3 length: 11; D gene: NA; J gene: TRBJ2-1; V gene: TRBV27; clone size: NA; CDR3 protein: CASSQGTKQFF; CDR3 DNA: TGTGCCAGCAGCCAGGGTACTAAGCAGTTCTTC
CDR3 length: 15; D gene: NA; J gene: TRBJ2-6; V gene: TRBV3-1; clone size: NA; CDR3 protein: CASSPFVSGANVLTF; CDR3 DNA: TGTGCCAGCAGCCCTTTTGTTTCTGGGGCCAACGTCCTGACTTTC
CDR3 length: 16; D gene: TRBD2; J gene: TRBJ2-3; V gene: TRBV4-2; clone size: few; CDR3 protein: CASSQGLAGVTYTQYF; CDR3 DNA: TGTGCCAGCAGCCAAGGACTAGCGGGAGTTACGTATACGCAGTATTTT
CDR3 length: 13; D gene: TRBD2; J gene: TRBJ2-1; V gene: TRBV29-1; clone size: NA; CDR3 protein: CSVGLAGHNEQFF; CDR3 DNA: TGCAGCGTTGGGCTAGCGGGACACAATGAGCAGTTCTTC
CDR3 length: 17; D gene: NA; J gene: TRBJ1-3; V gene: TRBV6-1; clone size: NA; CDR3 protein: CASRRLAHQLTGNTIYF; CDR3 DNA: TGTGCCAGCAGACGACTCGCCCATCAGTTAACTGGAAACACCATATATTTT
CDR3 length: 16; D gene: TRBD2; J gene: TRBJ2-1; V gene: TRBV2; clone size: NA; CDR3 protein: CASSPGTSGTHNEQFF; CDR3 DNA: TGTGCCAGCAGTCCGGGGACTAGCGGGACCCACAATGAGCAGTTCTTC
CDR3 length: 15; D gene: NA; J gene: TRBJ2-1; V gene: TRBV5-1; clone size: NA; CDR3 protein: CASSSQAATYNEQFF; CDR3 DNA: TGCGCCAGCAGCTCACAAGCGGCTACCTACAATGAGCAGTTCTTC
CDR3 length: 18; D gene: NA; J gene: TRBJ2-5; V gene: TRBV29-1; clone size: NA; CDR3 protein: CSVVPIVVRRRPLETQYF; CDR3 DNA: TGCAGCGTTGTCCCTATTGTGGTCAGGAGGAGGCCATTGGAGACCCAGTACTTC
CDR3 length: 13; D gene: NA; J gene: TRBJ2-7; V gene: TRBV7-2; clone size: NA; CDR3 protein: CASSLADVTEQYF; CDR3 DNA: TGTGCCAGCAGCTTAGCGGACGTTACCGAGCAGTACTTC
CDR3 length: 15; D gene: TRBD2; J gene: TRBJ2-7; V gene: TRBV20-1; clone size: few; CDR3 protein: CSASGRDPPTYEQYF; CDR3 DNA: TGCAGTGCTAGTGGGAGGGACCCTCCTACCTACGAGCAGTACTTC
CDR3 length: 18; D gene: TRBD2; J gene: TRBJ2-3; V gene: TRBV7-9; clone size: NA; CDR3 protein: CASSVTSGSLRAVDTQYF; CDR3 DNA: TGTGCCAGCAGCGTGACTAGCGGGAGCCTCCGGGCGGTGGATACGCAGTATTTT
CDR3 length: 12; D gene: NA; J gene: TRBJ1-2; V gene: TRBV2; clone size: NA; CDR3 protein: CASMQSNYGYTF; CDR3 DNA: TGTGCCAGCATGCAGAGTAACTATGGCTACACCTTC
CDR3 length: 12; D gene: NA; J gene: TRBJ2-5; V gene: TRBV2; clone size: NA; CDR3 protein: CASAGVRETQYF; CDR3 DNA: TGTGCCAGCGCAGGGGTCCGGGAGACCCAGTACTTC
CDR3 length: 15; D gene: NA; J gene: TRBJ2-3; V gene: TRBV11-3; clone size: NA; CDR3 protein: CASSKGLLRTDTQYF; CDR3 DNA: TGTGCCAGCAGCAAGGGACTTTTACGCACAGATACGCAGTATTTT
CDR3 length: 17; D gene: TRBD2; J gene: TRBJ2-1; V gene: TRBV28; clone size: few; CDR3 protein: CASSPPGRAGEFNEQFF; CDR3 DNA: TGTGCCAGCAGTCCCCCGGGTAGAGCGGGAGAGTTCAATGAGCAGTTCTTC